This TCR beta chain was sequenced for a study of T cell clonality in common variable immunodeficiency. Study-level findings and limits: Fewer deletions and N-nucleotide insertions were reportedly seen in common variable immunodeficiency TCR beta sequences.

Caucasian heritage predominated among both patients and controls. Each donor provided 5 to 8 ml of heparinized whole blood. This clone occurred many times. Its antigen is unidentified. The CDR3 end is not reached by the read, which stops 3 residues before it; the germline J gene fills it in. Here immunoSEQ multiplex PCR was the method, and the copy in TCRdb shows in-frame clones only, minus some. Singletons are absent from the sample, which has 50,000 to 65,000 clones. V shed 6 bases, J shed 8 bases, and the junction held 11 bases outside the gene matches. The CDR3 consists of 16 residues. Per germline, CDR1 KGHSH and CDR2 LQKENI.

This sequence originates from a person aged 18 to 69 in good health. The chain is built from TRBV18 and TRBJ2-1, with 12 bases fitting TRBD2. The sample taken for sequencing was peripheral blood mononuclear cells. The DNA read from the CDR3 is TGTGCCAGCTCGCCCACTCTAGCGGGAGGGTCCGATGAG. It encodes CASSPTLAGGSDE. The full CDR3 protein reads CASSPTLAGGSDEQFF.